Shown below are 9 T cell receptor beta chains from a single sample sequenced in a study of blood T cells in healthy people across ages. For the second PCR, which ran for about 6 to 11 cycles, a sample-barcoded 5' primer and a J-beta primer mix were used. Each CDR3 protein is one row after TCRdb ran MiXCR on the 5' RACE reads. The sample lists about 1.7 million distinct CDR3 sequences, under 30% occurring once. What was sequenced was blood. Receptors were obtained from a woman aged 30 to 39 in good health.

This sequence joins TRBV9 and TRBJ1-1; D is unresolved. The CDR3 loop spans 15 amino acids. The V end was cut by 0 bases, the J end by 2 bases, with 11 bases between. Germline assignment: CDR1 SGDLS and CDR2 YYNGEE. The DNA for the CDR3 is TGTGCCAGCAGCGTAGTTCCGGTAGGCAACACTGAAGCTTTCTTT. Protein sequence: CASSVVPVGNTEAFF. The full variable domain, with the rest looked up from reference TRBV9 and TRBJ1-1, is DSGVTQTPKHLITATGQRVTLRCSPRSGDLSVYWYQQSLDQGLQFLIQYYNGEERAKGNILERFSAQQFPDLHSELNLSSLELGDSALYFCASSVVPVGNTEAFFGQGTRLTVV.

This chain connects TRBV16 to TRBJ2-7; D may be TRBD2 (6 bases). Judging by the DNA end, TRBJ2-1 fits better; the J call may be wrong. Germline loops: CDR1 KGHSY, CDR2 FQNENV. The CDR3 has 15 amino acids. The DNA of the CDR3 is TGTGCCAGCAGCCAGCATTTTCTCGGGAGTAATGAGCAGTTCTTC. It yields the protein CASSQHFLGSNEQFF.

There are many counts of this clonotype. The rearrangement joins TRBV5-1 to TRBJ1-2; possible D gene TRBD1, 6 bases. Trimming shortened V by 4 bases and J by 4 bases, and 14 bases separated the two germline ends. CDR3 length: 14 amino acids. Looked up from germline, CDR1 is SGHRS and CDR2 is YFSETQ. For the CDR3, the DNA is TGCGCCAGCAGCGGGGGCGGCGGGAGCTATGGCTACACCTTC. Translating gives CASSGGGGSYGYTF.

This clonotype was observed at least ten times. The rearrangement joins TRBV20-1 to TRBJ2-7; 7 nucleotides agree with TRBD1. The CDR3 has 15 amino acids. Germline V lookup: CDR1 DFQATT, CDR2 SNEGSKA (reference sequence). The V gene end was trimmed by 6 bases and the J gene end by 2 bases; junction bases not matched to a gene: 13. The CDR3 reads CSAYSTGTAAYEQYF. The CDR3 region has the DNA TGCAGTGCCTACAGCACCGGGACAGCGGCCTACGAGCAGTACTTC.

This clonotype appeared many times. This chain uses TRBV20-1 with TRBJ2-5; 7 nucleotides line up with TRBD1. The CDR3 runs 12 residues. The V and J ends lost 7 bases and 2 bases, in that order; junction bases with no gene match: 4. Germline V lookup: CDR1 DFQATT, CDR2 SNEGSKA (reference sequence). CDR3 coding DNA: TGCAGTGTTCCGGGACAGCAAGAGACCCAGTACTTC. Protein product: CSVPGQQETQYF.

Many counts were recorded for this clonotype. V gene TRBV5-5 combines with J gene TRBJ2-3; unclear D gene. The CDR3 contains 15 residues. The germline CDR1 and CDR2 sequences are SGHKS and YYEKEE (reference sequence). Trimming pared 2 bases from V and 4 bases from J, leaving 14 bases between. The CDR3 nucleotides are TGTGCCAGCAGCTTCCAAGGCTGGATTGCAGATACGCAGTATTTT. This sequence encodes CASSFQGWIADTQYF.

This clonotype was counted a few times. This chain links TRBV7-2 with TRBJ2-1, with 14 bases that match TRBD2. Looked up from germline, CDR1 is SGHTA and CDR2 is FQGNSA. V gave up 5 bases and J gave up 8 bases; unmatched junction bases: 20. The CDR3 is 20 residues long. Here the CDR3 DNA reads TGTGCCAGCAGCCCGCGCCCCAGACTAGCGGGAGGGCCGGGGGTCCATGAGCAGTTCTTC. This sequence encodes CASSPRPRLAGGPGVHEQFF.

This clonotype was counted ten times or more. The chain couples TRBV29-1 to TRBJ2-5, with D perhaps being TRBD1 or TRBD2 (5 bases each). The V gene lost 0 bases and the J gene lost 4 bases, with 15 bases spanning the gap. Germline CDR1 and CDR2: SQVTM and ANQGSEA. The CDR3 is made up of 15 amino acids. The CDR3, as DNA: TGCAGCGTTGAAGAAGTGCTAGGGGAGCGAGAGACCCAGTACTTC. It encodes CSVEEVLGERETQYF.

Note on this clonotype: A much bigger clone sits one base away, suggesting this may be a read error. The chain carries TRBV12-3 or TRBV12-4 and TRBJ1-2, with D possibly matching TRBD1 (5 bases). CDR3 size: 11 residues. The CDR3 region is CASSQGRGFTF. CDR3 DNA: TGTGCCAGCAGTCAGGGACGTGGCTTCACCTTC.